This T cell receptor (beta chain) was sequenced for a study of OX40 agonist ivuxolimab in advanced cancers. Overall study: Ivuxolimab, an antibody that agonizes OX40 (CD134), was administered to the patients. The group had a mean age of approximately 60 years, ranged from 23 to 79, and was less than 85% male. Findings and caveats of the study: At doses 0.1 to 3.0 mg/kg, CD4+ and CD8+ clones expanded.

By its share, this clone is medium-sized. The antigen remains undetermined. Assay: immunoSEQ multiplex PCR; the TCRdb copy retains only in-frame clones and omits some. Among about 72,000 clones listed, around 90% were seen once. In germline, CDR1 is GTSNPN, CDR2 SVGIG (reference sequence). The length of the CDR3 is 14 residues. J was trimmed by 5 bases and V by 0 bases; bases with no gene match: 6. The material sequenced was CD4+ or CD8+ T cells sorted from blood, taken in a trial of the OX40 agonist ivuxolimab. This chain links TRBV30 with TRBJ2-7, with TRBD1 matching 8 bases. The clonotype comes from an adult with an advanced solid tumor such as melanoma, head and neck, liver or kidney cancer. The DNA of the CDR3 is TGTGCCTGGAGTGTACTTCAGGACAGGGACGAGCAGTACTTC. Residues: CAWSVLQDRDEQYF.